Listed below are T cell receptor beta chains from one sample, sequenced in a study of human T cells and chemical hapten exposure. Each CDR3 protein is one row after TCRdb ran MiXCR on the RACE reads. This table holds roughly 120,000 distinct CDR3 sequences, approximately 12% found once. The sample in question was whole blood, obtained in connection with sensitization to the hapten diphenylcyclopropenone (DPC). The receptors were gathered from a woman between 18 and 30 years old with alopecia areata. Some clones in this sample may be carry-over from other donors' samples. Both conserved end residues are part of each CDR3. Each record gives: J gene, V gene, D gene, clone size, CDR3 DNA, CDR3 protein. D genes are given only for firm matches. A clone size is listed for some rows: how often the clone was seen (once, few, many), or a class if it is expanded.

TRBJ2-2,TRBV7-2,TRBD1,many,TGTGCCAGCAGCTTAGGGGACAGGGCATTGAACACCGGGGAGCTGTTTTTT,CASSLGDRALNTGELFF
TRBJ2-1,TRBV7-3,TRBD2,few,TGTGCCAGCAGCCTTACCGTAGCGGGCTCCTACAATGAGCAGTTCTTC,CASSLTVAGSYNEQFF
TRBJ2-7,TRBV20-1,TRBD1,many,TGCAGTGCTAGAGACCGGGACAGTAATTCCTACGAGCAGTACTTC,CSARDRDSNSYEQYF
TRBJ1-2,TRBV29-1,NA,NA,TGCAGCGTTGCTCAGAGGCAGGGGTATGGCTACACCTTC,CSVAQRQGYGYTF
TRBJ1-5,TRBV2,NA,few,TGTGCCAGCAGGGCTTGGGGGCGCAATCAGCCCCAGCATTTT,CASRAWGRNQPQHF
TRBJ1-5,TRBV5-1,TRBD1,few,TGCGCCAGCAGCTTGGGACAGGGAAGACATCAGCCCCAGCATTTT,CASSLGQGRHQPQHF
TRBJ2-3,TRBV28,NA,NA,TGTGCCAGCACCAGCTGGTGGGGTAGCACAGATACGCAGTATTTT,CASTSWWGSTDTQYF
TRBJ2-1,TRBV7-2,TRBD2,NA,TGTGCCAGCAGCCAAAGCAAAATAGCGGGGGGGCGGTCGGAAGAGCAGTTCTTC,CASSQSKIAGGRSEEQFF
TRBJ2-3,TRBV27,NA,NA,TGTGCCAGCAGTTTAGTCCTTGGAGGGGGCGGCACAGATACGCAGTATTTT,CASSLVLGGGGTDTQYF
TRBJ2-1,TRBV9,NA,few,TGTGCCAGCAGCGTAGGACAGGAATACAATGAGCAGTTCTTC,CASSVGQEYNEQFF
TRBJ1-1,TRBV12-3/TRBV12-4,TRBD1,many,TGTGCCAGCAGACCCACCGGACAGGCCCCCCAAATTGGGCTTGGAGCTTTCTTT,CASRPTGQAPQIGLGAFF
TRBJ2-7,TRBV6-6,TRBD2,NA,TGTGCCAGCGGATCCGTTGGGGAGCGGGGCTACGAGCAGTACTTC,CASGSVGERGYEQYF
TRBJ2-5,TRBV5-1,TRBD1,many,TGCGCCAGCAGCCGAACAGGGGAGGAGACCCAGTACTTC,CASSRTGEETQYF
TRBJ1-1,TRBV18,NA,many,TGTGCCAGCTCACTTGCGGGCCCGAACACTGAAGCTTTCTTT,CASSLAGPNTEAFF
TRBJ2-1,TRBV28,TRBD2,NA,TGTGCCAGCAGCCGGGGACTAGCGGGGACCACCTCCTACAATGAGCAGTTCTTC,CASSRGLAGTTSYNEQFF
TRBJ1-2,TRBV20-1,NA,few,TGCAGTGCTAGAGATCTGAGGGCCCCAGGGTGGTACACCTTC,CSARDLRAPGWYTF
TRBJ2-2,TRBV23-1,NA,few,TGCGCCAGCAGTCAAGAACCCAGACGGGAAAAGGGGACCGGGGAGCTGTTTTTT,CASSQEPRREKGTGELFF
TRBJ1-1,TRBV3-1,NA,few,TGTGCCAGCAGCTCGTACAGGGACACTGAAGCTTTCTTT,CASSSYRDTEAFF
TRBJ2-7,TRBV9,TRBD1,NA,TGTGCCAGCAGCGGACAGGGGGAAGTCGACGAGCAGTACTTC,CASSGQGEVDEQYF
TRBJ2-6,TRBV7-9,TRBD1,NA,TGTGCCAGCAGTTCTCCCCGGACAGGGGGCACTGGGGCCAACGTCCTGACTTTC,CASSSPRTGGTGANVLTF
TRBJ2-3,TRBV25-1,TRBD1,few,TGTGCCAGCAGTAGGACAGGGTGGACAGATACGCAGTATTTT,CASSRTGWTDTQYF
TRBJ1-1,TRBV6-6,NA,many,TGTGCCAGCAGTTGGGGGGGCCACGAATTCCCTGAAGCTTTCTTT,CASSWGGHEFPEAFF
TRBJ1-1,TRBV6-4,NA,few,TGTGCCAGCAGTCTCAACCCAGAGGGCACTGAAGCTTTCTTT,CASSLNPEGTEAFF
TRBJ2-7,TRBV20-1,NA,NA,TGCAGTGCTAATTTGGGCGGTACCTACGAGCAGTACTTC,CSANLGGTYEQYF